This T cell receptor beta chain appears in the sequencing data of a study of shared clonotypes between healthy human individuals. Study-level results: Larger estimated richness was generally recorded for naive subsets relative to memory subsets. Enrolling few donors narrowed the genetic and exposure-history diversity that was represented.

With regard to this clone: Its antigen is unknown.

Genomic DNA belonging to each subset was distributed in equal measure over several immunoSEQ plates. As originally analysed: ImmunoSEQ junction-only sequences lacked quality scores, so their filtering differed. Libraries were prepared by immunoSEQ multiplex PCR; TCRdb keeps only in-frame clonotypes and omits some of them. Clone size and the V and J calls come from that table; the DNA yielded D and trimming. The table includes some 2.3 million clones, approximately 93% detected once. CDR3 length: 15 amino acids. Germline CDR1 reads SEHNR; CDR2 reads FQNEAQ (reference sequence). V was pared by 3 bases and J by 6 bases, with 14 bases between.

The specimen was naive CD4+ T cells from PBMCs. Subset specified: CD45RA+ positively selected. V and J are TRBV7-9 and TRBJ2-2, with D possibly matching TRBD1 (5 bases). The receptor comes from a man younger than 35 in good health. Some clones in this sample may be carry-over from other donors' samples. CDR3 protein: CASSFAGKSPGELFF. Here the CDR3 DNA reads TGTGCCAGCAGCTTTGCAGGGAAGTCTCCCGGGGAGCTGTTTTTT.